This TCR beta chain appears in the sequencing data of a study of T-cell memory formation after mild COVID-19. Study-wide findings and caveats: The CD4+ clones that contracted clustered mainly within CM and EM, and the CD8+ clones concentrated in EMRA.

TCRdb re-derived calls from the 5' RACE reads in MiXCR, one entry per CDR3 protein. The repertoire includes about 560,000 distinct CDR3 sequences, under 20% of them detected once, and 9.5% to 15% sits in the top ten. This clonotype was counted only a few times. The antigen is undetermined. Material for sequencing was PBMCs or a T cell subset sorted from them (not recorded which). This clonotype was sampled from an adult woman who had mild COVID-19 (a few samples of this study predate the infection). Cell type and time point are not known.

CDR3 region: CASSFKRGTYNEQFF. The CDR3 DNA sequence: TGTGCCAGCAGTTTCAAGCGGGGGACCTACAATGAGCAGTTCTTC. This chain joins TRBV12-3 or TRBV12-4 and TRBJ2-1; TRBD2 matches at 8 bases. The trim removed 3 bases at V and 2 bases at J, leaving 3 bases unmatched. The CDR3 runs 15 residues.